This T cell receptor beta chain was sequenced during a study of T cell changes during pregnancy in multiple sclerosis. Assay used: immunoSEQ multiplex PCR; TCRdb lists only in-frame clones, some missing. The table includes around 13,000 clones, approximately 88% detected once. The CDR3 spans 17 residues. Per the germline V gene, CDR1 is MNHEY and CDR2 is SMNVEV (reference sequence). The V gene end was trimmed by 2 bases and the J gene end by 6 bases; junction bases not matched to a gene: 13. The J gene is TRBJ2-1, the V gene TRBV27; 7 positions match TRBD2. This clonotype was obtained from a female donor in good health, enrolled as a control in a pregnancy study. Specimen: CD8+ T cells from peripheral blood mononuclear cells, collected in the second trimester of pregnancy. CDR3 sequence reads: CASSLAVGWGTINEQFF. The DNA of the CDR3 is TGTGCCAGCAGTTTAGCGGTGGGCTGGGGGACTATCAATGAGCAGTTCTTC.